Presented here are 12 T cell receptor beta chains from one specimen sequenced in a study of CD4 T cells in relation to SARS-CoV-2 and coronaviruses. Their specific antigens are unknown. Sequencing was performed with immunoSEQ multiplex PCR; in TCRdb, only in-frame clones are kept and a portion is missing. The sample includes just over 25,000 clones, over 60% of them seen just once. CD4+ T cells from unexposed donors were obtained before the COVID-19 pandemic (2011-2018). Isolation of CD4+ T cells took place after 10 days in culture. Specimen: CD4+ T cells from PBMCs, cultured in vitro. The receptors were gathered from a human donor in good health.

In this sample, this clone turned up a few times. The chain links TRBV6-5 to TRBJ1-6; no firm D call. V was trimmed by 4 bases and J by 3 bases, leaving 13 bases between them. From germline, CDR1 is MNHEY and CDR2 SVGAGI. The CDR3 totals 16 residues. CDR3: CASSSPLELYNSPLHF. Here the CDR3 DNA reads TGTGCCAGCAGTTCTCCCCTCGAGCTCTATAATTCACCCCTCCACTTT.

The chain has TRBV23-1 and TRBJ2-3, with 10 bases identical to TRBD2. Being an ORF, TRBV23-1 has a function that is uncertain. The CDR3 consists of 19 residues. V was pared by 1 base and J by 4 bases, with 14 bases of the junction left unmatched. The CDR3 DNA follows: TGCGCCAGCAGTCAATTAGTGTGGGCTAGCGGGAGTTTCGCAGATACGCAGTATTTT. Its translation: CASSQLVWASGSFADTQYF.

In regard to this clone: The same CDR3 is also encoded by other DNA sequences in this sample. This chain connects TRBV5-1 to TRBJ1-6; D may be TRBD1 (6 bases). The CDR3 covers 14 residues. Between the trimmed V and J ends, which lost 0 bases and 5 bases, there was a span of 6 bases. CDR1 and CDR2 from the germline V gene are SGHRS and YFSETQ. The CDR3: CASSLGQDNSPLHF. The CDR3 DNA is TGCGCCAGCAGCTTGGGACAGGATAATTCACCCCTCCACTTT.

The J gene is TRBJ1-4, the V gene TRBV11-2, with D perhaps TRBD1 (5 bases). Germline CDR1 reads SGHAT; CDR2 reads FQNNGV. V lost 4 bases, J lost 8 bases, and 14 bases lay in between. This CDR3 spans 14 amino acids. Here the CDR3 DNA reads TGTGCCAGCAGCTCATGGGAAAAGGGGGAAAAACTGTTTTTT. Its translation is CASSSWEKGEKLFF. Drawing the rest from reference TRBV11-2 and TRBJ1-4, the complete variable domain is EAGVAQSPRYKIIEKRQSVAFWCNPISGHATLYWYQQILGQGPKLLIQFQNNGVVDDSQLPKDRFSAERLKGVDSTLKIQPAKLEDSAVYLCASSSWEKGEKLFFGSGTQLSVL.

V and J are TRBV7-6 and TRBJ2-7, with D perhaps TRBD2 (7 bases). The V end lost 5 bases, the J end lost 0 bases, and 14 bases lay between the germline ends. CDR1 SGHVS and CDR2 FNYEAQ come from the germline V gene. This CDR3 has 15 amino acids. The CDR3 loop reads CASSPGGRYSYEQYF. CDR3 nucleotides: TGTGCCAGCAGCCCCGGGGGGCGATACTCCTACGAGCAGTACTTC. The full variable domain, rest sourced from reference TRBV7-6 and TRBJ2-7, is GAGVSQSPRYKVTKRGQDVALRCDPISGHVSLYWYRQALGQGPEFLTYFNYEAQQDKSGLPNDRFSAERPEGSISTLTIQRTEQRDSAMYRCASSPGGRYSYEQYFGPGTRLTVT.

The chain couples TRBV4-3 to TRBJ2-5, with a tentative D call TRBD2 (6 bases). The V end was cut by 0 bases, the J end by 7 bases, with 15 bases between. The CDR3 is 15 amino acids. CDR1 is LGHNA, CDR2 YSLEER, per germline. The CDR3 here is CASSQDRGSGGTQYF. The CDR3 DNA reads TGCGCCAGCAGCCAAGATCGAGGTTCCGGGGGGACCCAGTACTTC.

This clone was seen only once. The chain joins TRBV27 to TRBJ2-4; no firm D call. CDR1 is MNHEY, CDR2 SMNVEV, per germline (reference sequence). V was pared by 6 bases and J by 2 bases, with 14 bases between. The CDR3 extends over 15 amino acids. The CDR3 coding sequence is TGTGCCAGCAGCCCATCCAGTCTTCCCAAAAACATTCAGTACTTC. This encodes CASSPSSLPKNIQYF.

The J gene is TRBJ2-3, the V gene TRBV2; possibly TRBD2 for D (5 bases). Between the trimmed V and J ends, which lost 0 bases and 10 bases, there was a span of 8 bases. The CDR3 is 12 amino acids. The germline CDR1 and CDR2 sequences are SNHLY and FYNNEI. The CDR3 nucleotides read TGTGCCAGCAGTGAAGCGGAGGCGGCGCAGTATTTT. This codes for CASSEAEAAQYF.

V is TRBV6-6 and J is TRBJ1-1; no clear D. CDR1 MNHNY and CDR2 SVGAGI come from the germline V gene (reference sequence). Trimming left V 5 bases short and J 7 bases short, with 11 bases between. The CDR3 has 12 residues. This chain's CDR3 is CASSRPEFEAFF. The CDR3 DNA reads TGTGCCAGCAGTCGACCCGAATTTGAAGCTTTCTTT.

This chain links TRBV7-6 with TRBJ2-2; TRBD2 matches 7 bases. The germline gives CDR1 SGHVS, CDR2 FNYEAQ. V gave up 6 bases and J gave up 0 bases; unmatched junction bases: 7. This CDR3 region has 16 residues. CDR3 in amino acids: CASSSVRGANTGELFF. The CDR3 coding sequence is TGTGCCAGCAGTTCCGTACGGGGGGCGAACACCGGGGAGCTGTTTTTT.

The genes are TRBV18 and TRBJ1-1, with 7 bases aligning to TRBD1. The germline V gene has CDR1 KGHSH and CDR2 LQKENI. This CDR3 is 15 amino acids long. Trimming removed 5 bases from V and 1 base from J; junction bases left unmatched: 7. Here the CDR3 reads CASSTSGGQNTEAFF. In nucleotides, the CDR3 is TGTGCCAGCTCAACCTCAGGGGGGCAGAACACTGAAGCTTTCTTT.

This chain links TRBV24-1 with TRBJ2-5; possible D gene TRBD1, 6 bases. Germline-derived CDR1 and CDR2 are KGHDR and SFDVKD. Trimming took 7 bases from V and 0 from J, leaving 11 bases between them. CDR3 length: 14 residues. The CDR3 loop reads CATRTGTNQETQYF. The CDR3 coding sequence is TGTGCCACCAGAACCGGGACAAACCAAGAGACCCAGTACTTC.